The next 27 T cell receptor beta chains were all read from a single sample in a study of blood T cell repertoires in COVID-19. Profiled with immunoSEQ multiplex PCR; TCRdb holds only in-frame clones, not every one. The sample comprises some 250,000 clones, approximately 91% of which are singletons, and roughly 0.8% rests with the top ten. Sequenced input: peripheral blood. The source is a woman in her thirties with acute or convalescent COVID-19.

This chain uses TRBV14 with TRBJ2-2; no clear D gene. CDR1 and CDR2 from the germline V gene are SGHDN and FVKESK. Trimming took off 2 bases at V and 3 bases at J, with 7 bases between the two ends. This CDR3 has 14 residues. This chain's CDR3 is CASSQSQYTGELFF. In DNA, the CDR3 is TGTGCCAGCAGCCAATCCCAATACACCGGGGAGCTGTTTTTT.

The chain uses TRBV27 and TRBJ1-1; TRBD1 might be the D (6 bases). Per the germline V gene, CDR1 is MNHEY and CDR2 is SMNVEV (reference sequence). CDR3 length equals 15 residues. Trimming removed 4 bases at V and 1 base at J, with 13 bases between. The DNA of the CDR3 is TGTGCCAGCAGTTCCCCGGACAGAGAGAACACTGAAGCTTTCTTT. It translates to CASSSPDRENTEAFF.

The chain joins TRBV7-2 to TRBJ1-5; 8 nucleotides agree with TRBD1. The CDR3 consists of 12 residues. Germline trimming cut 5 bases from V and 9 bases from J; bases unmatched to any gene: 3. Germline assignment: CDR1 SGHTA and CDR2 FQGNSA. In nucleotides, the CDR3 is TGTGCCAGCAGCCCGGGGACAGGGCCCCAGCATTTT. It encodes CASSPGTGPQHF.

V gene TRBV6-2 or TRBV6-3 combines with J gene TRBJ2-7; the match to TRBD2 covers 14 bases. CDR1 and CDR2 from the germline V gene are MNHEY and SVGEGT. The CDR3 length is 17 residues. V shed 2 bases, J shed 7 bases, and the junction held 10 bases outside the gene matches. The chain's CDR3 is CASSYPTGLAGGREQYF. The CDR3 coding sequence is TGTGCCAGCAGTTACCCTACCGGACTAGCGGGAGGAAGGGAGCAGTACTTC.

V and J are TRBV4-3 and TRBJ2-5; 8 bases match TRBD2. The J segment lost 4 bases and the V segment lost 1 base, leaving 8 bases of the junction unmatched. This CDR3 comprises 16 residues. Germline V CDR1 and CDR2: LGHNA, YSLEER. CDR3 nucleotide sequence: TGCGCCAGCAGCCAAGTTATCGGGAGGGCCGGAGAGACCCAGTACTTC. As protein: CASSQVIGRAGETQYF.

The chain carries TRBV30 and TRBJ1-5; the match to TRBD1 covers 8 bases. V was clipped by 2 bases and J by 2 bases; unmatched bases: 2. CDR1 and CDR2 (germline): GTSNPN, SVGIG (reference sequence). The CDR3 length is 14 residues. CDR3 DNA: TGTGCCTGGAGTACGGGACAGGGCAATCAGCCCCAGCATTTT. This codes for CAWSTGQGNQPQHF. Filled out from reference TRBV30 and TRBJ1-5, the complete variable domain reads SQTIHQWPATLVQPVGSPLSLECTVEGTSNPNLYWYRQAAGRGLQLLFYSVGIGQISSEVPQNLSASRPQDRQFILSSKKLLLSDSGFYLCAWSTGQGNQPQHFGDGTRLSIL.

The rearrangement joins TRBV4-3 to TRBJ1-4, with 7 bases fitting TRBD1. The junction had 8 bases not matched to a gene; V was cut back by 4 bases and J by 6 bases. Per germline, CDR1 LGHNA and CDR2 YSLEER. This CDR3 has 15 amino acids. The CDR3 reads CASSRLTGSDEKLFF. For the CDR3, the DNA is TGCGCCAGCAGCCGCCTGACAGGGTCGGATGAAAAACTGTTTTTT.

With respect to this clone: One end of the junction varies from germline; a read error may be responsible. The chain employs TRBV7-7 and TRBJ1-4; D remains unclear. There are 12 residues in the CDR3. Germline CDR1 reads SSHAT; CDR2 reads FNYEAQ (reference sequence). This CDR3 is CASNLIGEKLFF. CDR3 in DNA: TGTGCTAGCAACCTCATCGGGGAAAAACTGTTTTTT.

CDR3 DNA: TGTGCCAGCAGCTTAGTGTGGACACCGAACACTGAAGCTTTCTTT. This encodes CASSLVWTPNTEAFF. The chain links TRBV7-8 to TRBJ1-1; the D gene is possibly TRBD1 (5 bases). Trimming took 1 base from V and 1 from J, leaving 10 bases between them. Per the germline V gene, CDR1 is SGHVS and CDR2 is FQNEAQ. There are 15 residues in the CDR3.

J is TRBJ1-1 and V is TRBV3-1 (or the pseudogene TRBV3-2); 7 bases line up with TRBD1. CDR3 length: 14 amino acids. V was clipped by 1 base and J by 5 bases; unmatched bases: 4. Germline CDR1 is LGHDT and CDR2 is YNNKEL (reference sequence). The chain's CDR3 is CASSQGPRGTEAFF. In DNA, the CDR3 is TGTGCCAGCAGCCAAGGGCCCAGGGGGACTGAAGCTTTCTTT.

CDR3 coding DNA: TGTGCCAGCAGCCCGGGACTAGCGGGACGGGAGACCCAGTACTTC. Protein product: CASSPGLAGRETQYF. The chain is built from TRBV7-9 and TRBJ2-5; 13 bases are a match to TRBD2. CDR1 is SEHNR, CDR2 FQNEAQ, per germline (reference sequence). V was pared by 5 bases and J by 5 bases, with 5 bases of the junction left unmatched. CDR3 length: 15 amino acids.

The count of this clone is one. The chain joins TRBV5-4 to TRBJ2-7; D is possibly TRBD2 (5 bases). The V end lost 6 bases, the J end lost 7 bases, and 14 bases lay between the germline ends. This CDR3 is 12 amino acids long. CDR1 SGHNT and CDR2 YYREEE come from the germline V gene (reference sequence). The CDR3 coding sequence is TGTGCCAGCATTTCCCCGGAGGATGAGCAGTACTTC. As protein: CASISPEDEQYF.

This clone was counted a single time. The chain couples TRBV7-8 to TRBJ1-3, with no clear D. The CDR3 runs 12 residues. From germline, CDR1 is SGHVS and CDR2 FQNEAQ. Trimming stripped 1 base from V and 8 bases from J, with 6 bases between. The CDR3 DNA sequence: TGTGCCAGCAGCTTAGAGCGTCACACCATATATTTT. Amino acids: CASSLERHTIYF.

The chain employs TRBV12-5 and TRBJ2-2; 7 positions match TRBD2. CDR3 length equals 16 residues. In germline, CDR1 is LGHNT, CDR2 FRNRAP. V gave up 2 bases and J gave up 1 base; unmatched junction bases: 4. The CDR3 nucleotides are TGTGCTAGTGGTTTGCCCAGCGGGGTGAACACCGGGGAGCTGTTTTTT. Residues: CASGLPSGVNTGELFF.

The chain joins TRBV7-9 to TRBJ1-2, with TRBD1 matching 9 bases. The CDR3 has 16 residues. After removal of 6 bases from V and 5 bases from J, the junction contained 13 bases not matched to a gene. The germline gives CDR1 SEHNR, CDR2 FQNEAQ (reference sequence). The CDR3 DNA reads TGTGCCAGCAGTTCACCAGAAAGGACAGGGGAATATGGCTACACCTTC. Translating gives CASSSPERTGEYGYTF.

This sequence joins TRBV7-8 and TRBJ1-1; TRBD1 matches at 8 bases. The trim removed 5 bases at V and 7 bases at J, leaving 18 bases unmatched. The V gene's germline CDR1 is SGHVS and CDR2 FQNEAQ. This CDR3 region has 17 residues. CDR3 region: CASSPIRGRGPAGEAFF. CDR3 nucleotides: TGTGCCAGCAGCCCGATTCGGGGCAGGGGGCCCGCCGGTGAAGCTTTCTTT.

The V and J genes are TRBV7-2 and TRBJ2-7, with D possibly matching TRBD1 (6 bases). This CDR3 spans 13 amino acids. CDR1 and CDR2 from the germline V gene are SGHTA and FQGNSA. Trimming removed 5 bases at V and 2 bases at J, with 10 bases between. The CDR3 protein is CASSPRQAYEQYF. CDR3 DNA sequence: TGTGCCAGCAGCCCCCGACAGGCCTACGAGCAGTACTTC.

The chain links TRBV12-5 to TRBJ1-5, with 7 bases matching TRBD1. CDR3 length: 15 amino acids. In germline, CDR1 is LGHNT, CDR2 FRNRAP. The V gene end was trimmed by 1 base and the J gene end by 7 bases; junction bases not matched to a gene: 7. The CDR3 nucleotides read TGTGCTAGTGGTTTGGGGGGACAGCGTAGGCAGCCCCAGCATTTT. The encoded protein is CASGLGGQRRQPQHF.

The chain joins TRBV9 to TRBJ1-2; TRBD1 agrees at 8 bases. Germline V lookup: CDR1 SGDLS, CDR2 YYNGEE. Trimming at V came to 3 bases and at J to 8 bases, leaving 18 bases not matched to a gene. The CDR3 spans 17 residues. The CDR3 region is CASSARGQGAPRGGYTF. DNA for the CDR3: TGTGCCAGCAGCGCCCGGGGGCAGGGGGCGCCCAGGGGAGGCTACACCTTC. Using reference TRBV9 and TRBJ1-2 for the parts outside the CDR3, the full variable domain is DSGVTQTPKHLITATGQRVTLRCSPRSGDLSVYWYQQSLDQGLQFLIQYYNGEERAKGNILERFSAQQFPDLHSELNLSSLELGDSALYFCASSARGQGAPRGGYTFGSGTRLTVV.

This rearrangement joins TRBV7-6 to TRBJ2-2, with a tentative D call TRBD1 (5 bases). The V end was cut by 0 bases, the J end by 0 bases, with 8 bases between. The germline gives CDR1 SGHVS, CDR2 FNYEAQ. The CDR3 spans 16 residues. The chain's CDR3 is CASSLAGLANTGELFF. In DNA, the CDR3 is TGTGCCAGCAGCTTAGCGGGGCTAGCGAACACCGGGGAGCTGTTTTTT.

This clone was seen only a few times. The J gene is TRBJ2-3, the V gene TRBV19, with 15 nucleotides matching TRBD2. Germline CDR1 and CDR2: LNHDA and SQIVND (reference sequence). V lost 8 bases, J lost 4 bases, and 4 bases stayed unmatched. The CDR3 has 15 amino acids. CDR3 bases: TGTGCCAGTGGGGGACTAGCGGGAGGTGCAGATACGCAGTATTTT. Encoded protein: CASGGLAGGADTQYF.

J is TRBJ2-4 and V is TRBV4-3; a weak D match, TRBD1 (5 bases). Deletions cut 0 bases from V and 2 bases from J, with 11 bases between. CDR1 LGHNA and CDR2 YSLEER come from the germline V gene. The length of the CDR3 is 16 residues. CDR3 DNA: TGCGCCAGCAGCCAAGATAGTGGGGCCTCCAAAAACATTCAGTACTTC. Its protein product is CASSQDSGASKNIQYF.

V and J are TRBV15 and TRBJ1-5; TRBD1 aligns across 8 bases. CDR3 length: 16 amino acids. Germline V CDR1 and CDR2: LNHNV, YYDKDF (reference sequence). The V segment lost 1 base and the J segment 4 bases; nucleotides outside the gene matches: 6. The CDR3 bases are TGTGCCACCAGCAGAGGAGGCAGGGGGCCTAATCAGCCCCAGCATTTT. As protein: CATSRGGRGPNQPQHF.

This chain connects TRBV9 to TRBJ2-1; 8 nucleotides match TRBD2. The V and J ends lost 2 bases and 7 bases, in that order; junction bases with no gene match: 11. The CDR3 spans 16 residues. Germline CDR1 is SGDLS and CDR2 is YYNGEE. The DNA for the CDR3 is TGTGCCAGCAGCGTCAGTAGCGGGACAAGTGAGAATGAGCAGTTCTTC. It is translated as CASSVSSGTSENEQFF.

The chain is built from TRBV7-2 and TRBJ2-7; D gene uncertain. V was shortened by 2 bases and J by 1 base, with 9 bases between the two germline ends. The germline gives CDR1 SGHTA, CDR2 FQGNSA. The CDR3 is 14 residues long. Here the CDR3 reads CASSLSARSYEQYF. The CDR3 DNA reads TGTGCCAGCAGCTTATCAGCGCGTTCCTACGAGCAGTACTTC.

The chain uses TRBV5-4 and TRBJ2-5; the match to TRBD1 covers 9 bases. The V segment lost 3 bases and the J segment 5 bases; nucleotides outside the gene matches: 2. This CDR3 is 13 amino acids long. Germline loops: CDR1 SGHNT, CDR2 YYREEE (reference sequence). CDR3 DNA sequence: TGTGCCAGCAGCTACAGGGGGCTGGAGACCCAGTACTTC. Its translation: CASSYRGLETQYF.

The chain links TRBV5-3 to TRBJ1-5; D is ambiguous. TRBV5-3 carries the ORF label, with uncertain function. Trimming took off 0 bases at V and 2 bases at J, with 18 bases between the two ends. This CDR3 spans 18 amino acids. As DNA, the CDR3 is TGTGCCAGAAGCTTGGCGGTTGAGGGATTGGTTCGCAATCAGCCCCAGCATTTT. Its translation: CARSLAVEGLVRNQPQHF.